This T cell receptor (beta chain) was recovered during a study of Ad26.COV2.S vaccination and SARS-CoV-2 variants. Study-level findings and limits: Breadth of non-spike TCRs did not differ between vaccinees and placebo recipients. Individuals receiving vaccine had higher spike-specific TCR breadth than placebo recipients did.

The protocol was immunoSEQ multiplex PCR, while the TCRdb copy is restricted to in-frame clones and leaves out a portion. This table has more than 150,000 clones, approximately 90% appearing once. Per the germline V gene, CDR1 is LNHDA and CDR2 is SQIVND (reference sequence). The CDR3 is made up of 13 amino acids. V trimming: 3 bases; J trimming: 3 bases; junction bases outside the gene matches: 2. In regard to this clone: Its antigen is not identified.

The sequence was obtained from a human donor who had recovered from COVID-19. The sample here was peripheral blood, taken after recovery from COVID-19. The J gene is TRBJ2-7, the V gene TRBV19; 7 bases map to TRBD1. The CDR3 DNA reads TGTGCCAGTAGTATGAACAGGGGCTACGAGCAGTACTTC. Translating gives CASSMNRGYEQYF.